This paragraph covers one TCR beta chain sequence. The antigen is not known. The sample has other DNA sequences that encode this CDR3 too. The data are from a study of T cell responses to AZD1222 COVID-19 vaccine. Whole-study results and caveats: Donors skewed white British and female; clonal diversity was possibly underestimated. Close to half of spike-specific TCRs reportedly recognize unmutated variant regions. Repertoires were obtained solely post-peak T cell response.

The CDR3 loop spans 14 amino acids. Trimming cost V 0 bases and J 1 base, with 6 bases left between them. The germline gives CDR1 LNHNV, CDR2 YYDKDF (reference sequence). Profiled with immunoSEQ multiplex PCR; TCRdb holds only in-frame clones, not every one. The table lists about 150,000 clones, around 93% of them singletons, with more than 3% in the top ten. Pooled together were second doses at about 4 or about 12 weeks. The sample consisted of peripheral blood, taken 28 days after the second AZD1222 dose. V is TRBV15 and J is TRBJ2-5; D is perhaps TRBD1 (5 bases). The TCR was taken from an adult who received the AZD1222 COVID-19 vaccine. This CDR3 is CATSRDRGQETQYF. CDR3 nucleotides: TGTGCCACCAGCAGAGATAGGGGCCAAGAGACCCAGTACTTC. Supplemented by reference TRBV15 and TRBJ2-5, the full variable domain reads DAMVIQNPRYQVTQFGKPVTLSCSQTLNHNVMYWYQQKSSQAPKLLFHYYDKDFNNEADTPDNFQSRRPNTSFCFLDIRSPGLGDTAMYLCATSRDRGQETQYFGPGTRLLVL.